A single TCR beta chain is shown here with its context. Measured with immunoSEQ multiplex PCR; TCRdb has only the in-frame clones, and not every one. The sample has roughly 50,000 clones, 91% seen once. The source of the sample is a study of graft-versus-host responses after intestinal transplantation. The CDR3 runs 15 residues. Germline CDR1 and CDR2: SGHTA and FQGNSA. Trimming stripped 5 bases from V and 9 bases from J, with 20 bases between. The chain uses TRBV7-2 and TRBJ1-5, with D possibly being TRBD1 (6 bases). The material was PBMCs, obtained 650 to 670 days after intestinal transplant. The clonotype originates from a human patient who received an intestinal transplant, so some T cells may come from the graft donor. The CDR3 spells CASSTGQPGEGPQHF. CDR3 sequence (DNA): TGTGCCAGCAGCACTGGACAGCCTGGGGAGGGGCCCCAGCATTTT.